Below are 21 T cell receptor beta chains sequenced from a single sample in a study of blood T cell repertoires in COVID-19. The method was immunoSEQ multiplex PCR; TCRdb's version includes in-frame clones alone and lacks a portion of them. The sample holds 200,000 to 250,000 clones, around three quarters seen once. Material: peripheral blood. The receptor set was obtained from a woman in her 70s with acute or convalescent COVID-19.

The genes are TRBV11-2 and TRBJ2-2; D is uncertain. This CDR3 contains 12 residues. V was shortened by 4 bases and J by 6 bases, with 6 bases between the two germline ends. Per the germline V gene, CDR1 is SGHAT and CDR2 is FQNNGV. In DNA, the CDR3 is TGTGCCAGCAGCTCGTCCTCCGGGGAGCTGTTTTTT. Protein product: CASSSSSGELFF.

V and J are TRBV5-1 and TRBJ2-2; no clear D. Germline-derived CDR1 and CDR2 are SGHRS and YFSETQ. Trimming took off 4 bases at V and 1 base at J, with 8 bases between the two ends. The CDR3 sequence is 14 residues long. The CDR3 DNA follows: TGCGCCAGCAGCGCCGCAGGGAACACCGGGGAGCTGTTTTTT. Its translation is CASSAAGNTGELFF.

This clone has a handful of counts. The V gene is TRBV5-1, the J gene TRBJ1-4, with a possible D match to TRBD1 (6 bases). V was clipped by 0 bases and J by 4 bases, with 10 bases between them. This CDR3 spans 15 amino acids. Germline V gene lookup returns CDR1 SGHRS and CDR2 YFSETQ. Here the CDR3 reads CASSLGTADNEKLFF. CDR3 nucleotide sequence: TGCGCCAGCAGCTTGGGGACAGCTGATAATGAAAAACTGTTTTTT.

V and J are TRBV28 and TRBJ2-6; D gene unclear. The CDR3 length is 15 residues. V dropped 6 bases and J dropped 4 bases, with 13 bases sitting between them. The germline V gene has CDR1 MDHEN and CDR2 SYDVKM. DNA for the CDR3: TGTGCCAGCAGGCCTCCGGGTTCAGGGGCCAACGTCCTGACTTTC. This gives the protein CASRPPGSGANVLTF.

The chain links TRBV7-9 to TRBJ1-3; D possibly corresponds to TRBD1 (6 bases). Trimming took off 1 base at V and 4 bases at J, with 11 bases between the two ends. Per the germline V gene, CDR1 is SEHNR and CDR2 is FQNEAQ (reference sequence). This CDR3 has 15 amino acids. The CDR3 DNA is TGTGCCAGCAGCTTAGAGGCAGGGGCCGGAAACACCATATATTTT. Protein: CASSLEAGAGNTIYF.

This chain uses TRBV10-3 with TRBJ1-2, with 8 nucleotides matching TRBD1. CDR1 and CDR2 from the germline V gene are ENHRY and SYGVKD. This CDR3 is 16 amino acids long. The V segment lost 0 bases and the J segment 4 bases; nucleotides outside the gene matches: 7. CDR3 amino acids: CAISESSAGGSYGYTF. CDR3 bases: TGTGCCATCAGTGAGTCTTCGGCAGGGGGCAGCTATGGCTACACCTTC.

V usage is TRBV2 and J usage is TRBJ1-3, with D unclear. Germline CDR1 SNHLY, CDR2 FYNNEI. Trimming pared 6 bases from V and 0 bases from J, leaving 9 bases between. This CDR3 contains 14 residues. In nucleotides, the CDR3 is TGTGCCAGCAGAGTTTATAGCTCTGGAAACACCATATATTTT. Translating gives CASRVYSSGNTIYF.

The V gene is TRBV19, the J gene TRBJ1-1, with TRBD1 as a possible D gene (6 bases). Germline V gene lookup returns CDR1 LNHDA and CDR2 SQIVND (reference sequence). V was shortened by 5 bases and J by 4 bases, with 11 bases between the two germline ends. CDR3 length: 13 residues. CDR3 sequence reads: CASSYDRPTEAFF. In DNA, the CDR3 is TGTGCCAGTAGTTACGACAGGCCCACTGAAGCTTTCTTT.

The chain combines TRBV27 with TRBJ1-1; perhaps TRBD1 as D (5 bases). V shed 3 bases and J shed 2 bases, with 10 bases lying between them. The CDR3 extends over 14 amino acids. Germline CDR1 MNHEY, CDR2 SMNVEV (reference sequence). The CDR3 DNA sequence: TGTGCCAGCAGTTTCGGGGGTCTAAACACTGAAGCTTTCTTT. Protein product: CASSFGGLNTEAFF.

The chain joins TRBV15 to TRBJ1-1; no reliable D call. Per the germline V gene, CDR1 is LNHNV and CDR2 is YYDKDF (reference sequence). V was pared by 8 bases and J by 7 bases, with 17 bases between. The CDR3 extends over 13 amino acids. The CDR3 region is CATRRGGSFEAFF. CDR3 in DNA: TGTGCCACCCGGAGAGGCGGGTCGTTTGAAGCTTTCTTT.

The V gene is TRBV3-1 (or the pseudogene TRBV3-2), the J gene TRBJ1-1, with D unresolved. Germline values: CDR1 LGHDT, CDR2 YNNKEL (reference sequence). V lost 4 bases and J 1 base, leaving 10 bases between the germline ends. There are 14 residues in the CDR3. The CDR3 nucleotides read TGTGCCAGCAGCCTGGGCGTGTCGAACACTGAAGCTTTCTTT. Protein sequence: CASSLGVSNTEAFF.

This clone came up once. The chain recombines TRBV4-2 with TRBJ1-5; D call uncertain. Germline V gene data show CDR1 as LGHNA and CDR2 as YNFKEQ. With 0 bases removed from V and 8 bases from J, the gap between germline ends came to 8 bases. This CDR3 has 13 amino acids. The CDR3 protein is CASSQDPGEPQHF. The CDR3 nucleotides are TGTGCCAGCAGCCAAGATCCGGGAGAGCCCCAGCATTTT.

V gene TRBV27 combines with J gene TRBJ1-1, with TRBD1 matching 9 bases. The CDR3 totals 14 residues. The germline gives CDR1 MNHEY, CDR2 SMNVEV (reference sequence). V lost 0 bases and J lost 10; bases outside the gene matches: 6. The CDR3 loop reads CASSLSGGQGGAFF. The CDR3 DNA is TGTGCCAGCAGTTTATCGGGGGGACAGGGCGGAGCTTTCTTT.

The chain is built from TRBV1 and TRBJ2-2; TRBD2, the table's D call, lacks a check against the DNA. TRBV1 represents a pseudogene. This CDR3 has 17 amino acids. The chain's CDR3 is CTSSWWREGPNTGELFF. CDR3 nucleotides: TGCACCAGCAGCTGGTGGCGGGAGGGCCCGAACACCGGGGAGCTGTTTTTT.

The rearrangement joins TRBV30 to TRBJ2-2; possibly TRBD1 for D (5 bases). The germline CDR1 and CDR2 sequences are GTSNPN and SVGIG (reference sequence). The V and J ends lost 7 bases and 4 bases respectively, with 19 bases between them. The length of the CDR3 is 15 residues. CDR3 loop: CASPGPGKTTGELFF. The CDR3 DNA reads TGTGCCTCTCCCGGGCCAGGGAAGACCACCGGGGAGCTGTTTTTT.

The V and J genes are TRBV28 and TRBJ2-1; no reliable D call. CDR3 length equals 12 residues. Germline V gene lookup returns CDR1 MDHEN and CDR2 SYDVKM. V dropped 1 base and J dropped 4 bases, with 2 bases sitting between them. The CDR3 DNA sequence: TGTGCCAGCAGTTTATTATACAATGAGCAGTTCTTC. Protein product: CASSLLYNEQFF.

V gene TRBV12-5 combines with J gene TRBJ2-6; 12 nucleotides line up with TRBD1. CDR1 and CDR2 (germline): LGHNT, FRNRAP. The CDR3 runs 18 residues. Losses at the gene ends were 0 bases for V and 3 bases for J; bases not matched to a gene: 3. Here the CDR3 reads CASGLVRDRGLGANVLTF. CDR3 coding DNA: TGTGCTAGTGGTTTGGTACGGGACAGGGGGCTTGGGGCCAACGTCCTGACTTTC. Using reference TRBV12-5 and TRBJ2-6 for the parts outside the CDR3, the full variable domain is DARVTQTPRHKVTEMGQEVTMRCQPILGHNTVFWYRQTMMQGLELLAYFRNRAPLDDSGMPKDRFSAEMPDATLATLKIQPSEPRDSAVYFCASGLVRDRGLGANVLTFGAGSRLTVL.

This clone was counted between two and nine times. The chain employs TRBV5-6 and TRBJ2-1, with TRBD2 matching 10 bases. From germline, CDR1 is SGHDT and CDR2 YYEEEE. The CDR3 totals 15 residues. The junction had 3 bases not matched to a gene; V was cut back by 3 bases and J by 3 bases. CDR3 region: CASSSGLAVYNEQFF. As DNA, the CDR3 is TGTGCCAGCAGCTCAGGACTAGCGGTCTACAATGAGCAGTTCTTC. The full variable domain, rest sourced from reference TRBV5-6 and TRBJ2-1, is DAGVTQSPTHLIKTRGQQVTLRCSPKSGHDTVSWYQQALGQGPQFIFQYYEEEERQRGNFPDRFSGHQFPNYSSELNVNALLLGDSALYLCASSSGLAVYNEQFFGPGTRLTVL.

This clone was observed a handful of times. The gene calls are TRBV9 and TRBJ2-7; D might be TRBD2 (5 bases). V gave up 5 bases and J gave up 0 bases, with 12 bases separating them. The CDR3 length is 14 residues. CDR1 and CDR2 (germline): SGDLS, YYNGEE. The CDR3 is CASSPLGISYEQYF. CDR3 bases: TGTGCCAGCAGTCCTCTCGGGATCTCCTACGAGCAGTACTTC.

The chain is built from TRBV14 and TRBJ2-7, with 8 nucleotides matching TRBD2. The CDR3 consists of 13 residues. Per germline, CDR1 SGHDN and CDR2 FVKESK. The V gene end was trimmed by 1 base and the J gene end by 11 bases; junction bases not matched to a gene: 7. The CDR3: CASSQAGGVRKYF. Written as DNA, the CDR3 is TGTGCCAGCAGCCAAGCGGGGGGGGTGCGCAAGTACTTC.

The rearrangement joins TRBV19 to TRBJ2-6, with TRBD1 matching 9 bases. The CDR3 loop spans 19 amino acids. Trimming removed 3 bases from V and 3 bases from J; junction bases left unmatched: 12. Germline CDR1 and CDR2: LNHDA and SQIVND (reference sequence). CDR3 in amino acids: CASSIFVGQGIGGANVLTF. In DNA, the CDR3 is TGTGCCAGTAGTATTTTCGTGGGACAGGGAATAGGTGGGGCCAACGTCCTGACTTTC.